The 32 T cell receptor beta chains below come from one sample, sequenced in a study of T cell repertoires in cytomegalovirus infection. TCRdb re-analysed the reads in MiXCR, keeping a single row per CDR3 protein. This sample has hundreds of thousands of distinct CDR3 sequences, with roughly 15% found just once. The sample comprised PBMCs. These receptors were collected from a human donor in good health (CMV status not recorded). Some clones in this sample may be carry-over from other donors' samples.

This clonotype was observed a handful of times. V gene TRBV7-8 combines with J gene TRBJ1-2; possibly TRBD1 for D (6 bases). CDR1 and CDR2 (germline): SGHVS, FQNEAQ. The CDR3 consists of 14 residues. V was cut by 5 bases and J by 4 bases, with 14 bases left in between. The CDR3 nucleotides read TGTGCCAGCAGCCCGCGGGGCAGGGGCTATGGCTACACCTTC. This gives the protein CASSPRGRGYGYTF.

J is TRBJ1-1 and V is TRBV10-2, with D perhaps TRBD1 (5 bases). V was cut by 3 bases and J by 7 bases, with 15 bases left in between. The germline V gene has CDR1 WSHSY and CDR2 SAAADI. This CDR3 region has 14 residues. The CDR3 is CASSEGGRQGEAFF. For the CDR3, the DNA is TGCGCCAGCAGTGAAGGAGGGCGCCAGGGTGAAGCTTTCTTT.

Only a few counts were recorded for this clonotype. The rearrangement joins TRBV7-9 to TRBJ1-1; D is possibly TRBD1 (5 bases). Deletions cut 4 bases from V and 1 base from J, with 16 bases between. CDR1 is SEHNR and CDR2 is FQNEAQ in the germline V gene (reference sequence). The CDR3 runs to 16 residues. CDR3: CASSSRGGLRNTEAFF. In nucleotides, the CDR3 is TGTGCCAGCAGCTCGAGGGGTGGATTAAGGAACACTGAAGCTTTCTTT.

This clonotype occurred a few times. The genes are TRBV4-3 and TRBJ1-2; D remains ambiguous. This CDR3 has 14 residues. Germline V gene data show CDR1 as LGHNA and CDR2 as YSLEER. The V end was cut by 0 bases, the J end by 7 bases, with 12 bases between. Here the CDR3 reads CASSQDFGGGGYTF. The DNA of the CDR3 is TGCGCCAGCAGCCAAGACTTCGGCGGTGGTGGCTACACCTTC.

The chain employs TRBV5-6 and TRBJ2-7, with a tentative D call TRBD1 (5 bases). V was pared by 0 bases and J by 6 bases, with 13 bases between. The CDR3 runs 14 residues. Germline V lookup: CDR1 SGHDT, CDR2 YYEEEE. This CDR3 reads CASSLEEGVCEQYF. The CDR3, as DNA: TGTGCCAGCAGCTTGGAAGAAGGGGTCTGCGAGCAGTACTTC.

This clonotype came up many times. The rearrangement joins TRBV20-1 to TRBJ1-2, with D unresolved. The germline gives CDR1 DFQATT, CDR2 SNEGSKA (reference sequence). V lost 0 bases, J lost 5 bases, and 10 bases lay in between. The length of the CDR3 is 13 residues. The CDR3 DNA reads as TGCAGTGCTAGAGATTCGGCGGATTATGGCTACACCTTC. The encoded protein is CSARDSADYGYTF.

This clonotype was picked up many times. The J gene is TRBJ2-2, the V gene TRBV7-8; D is unresolved. The V and J ends lost 3 bases and 2 bases respectively, with 7 bases between them. CDR3 size: 14 residues. The germline gives CDR1 SGHVS, CDR2 FQNEAQ. The CDR3 coding sequence is TGTGCCAGCAGCTTTTACAGAAACACCGGGGAGCTGTTTTTT. It codes for CASSFYRNTGELFF. The full variable domain, completed using reference TRBV7-8 and TRBJ2-2, is GAGVSQSPRYKVAKRGQDVALRCDPISGHVSLFWYQQALGQGPEFLTYFQNEAQLDKSGLPSDRFFAERPEGSVSTLKIQRTQQEDSAVYLCASSFYRNTGELFFGEGSRLTVL.

The chain couples TRBV7-3 to TRBJ2-5, with D possibly being TRBD2 (6 bases). V was shortened by 4 bases and J by 5 bases, with 14 bases between the two germline ends. This CDR3 has 14 residues. The germline CDR1 and CDR2 sequences are SGHTA and FQGTGA. The CDR3 region is CASSSGGAGETQYF. CDR3 DNA sequence: TGTGCCAGCAGCTCAGGAGGGGCGGGGGAGACCCAGTACTTC. The variable domain in full, completed from reference TRBV7-3 and TRBJ2-5, reads GAGVSQTPSNKVTEKGKYVELRCDPISGHTALYWYRQSLGQGPEFLIYFQGTGAADDSGLPNDRFFAVRPEGSVSTLKIQRTERGDSAVYLCASSSGGAGETQYFGPGTRLLVL.

This clonotype has ten or more counts. V gene TRBV11-2 combines with J gene TRBJ2-5; 15 nucleotides match TRBD2. V trimming: 3 bases; J trimming: 5 bases; junction bases outside the gene matches: 4. This CDR3 comprises 16 residues. In germline, CDR1 is SGHAT, CDR2 FQNNGV. This CDR3 is CASSFGLAGGHETQYF. The CDR3 DNA reads TGTGCCAGCAGCTTCGGACTAGCGGGGGGGCACGAGACCCAGTACTTC.

Ten or more counts support this clonotype. This chain links TRBV27 with TRBJ2-1, with D perhaps TRBD2 (5 bases). The germline CDR1 and CDR2 sequences are MNHEY and SMNVEV (reference sequence). This CDR3 region has 16 residues. V was trimmed by 9 bases and J by 0 bases, leaving 18 bases between them. In DNA form, the CDR3 reads TGTGCCAGTGGATTCGTCGGGGTTCCCTCCTACAATGAGCAGTTCTTC. Translated, it gives CASGFVGVPSYNEQFF.

The V call is TRBV11-3, the J call TRBJ2-7; D unclear. CDR1 SGHNT and CDR2 YENEEA come from the germline V gene. V was trimmed by 1 base and J by 3 bases, leaving 10 bases between them. This CDR3 has 14 amino acids. CDR3: CASSLGPLDYEQYF. Written as DNA, the CDR3 is TGTGCCAGCAGCTTAGGCCCGCTAGACTACGAGCAGTACTTC.

This clonotype turned up a few times. The chain couples TRBV19 to TRBJ2-2, with 9 positions matching TRBD1. Trimming took 11 bases from V and 5 from J; bases not matched to a gene: 12. The CDR3 extends over 15 amino acids. Germline V gene lookup returns CDR1 LNHDA and CDR2 SQIVND (reference sequence). The DNA of the CDR3 is TGTGCCTCCGTCCGCGGGACAGGGCCGACCGGGGAGCTGTTTTTT. Translated, it gives CASVRGTGPTGELFF.

J is TRBJ2-5 and V is TRBV29-1, with 10 bases lining up with TRBD2. CDR3 size: 15 residues. Per the germline V gene, CDR1 is SQVTM and CDR2 is ANQGSEA. V lost 6 bases to trimming and J lost 2 bases; unmatched junction nucleotides: 9. CDR3 sequence: CSVERTSGYQETQYF. The CDR3 DNA follows: TGCAGCGTCGAGAGGACTAGCGGTTATCAAGAGACCCAGTACTTC.

This clonotype was detected many times. This rearrangement joins TRBV7-2 to TRBJ2-2, with 7 bases fitting TRBD1. This CDR3 is built from 17 residues. V lost 2 bases to trimming and J lost 3 bases; unmatched junction nucleotides: 9. CDR1 is SGHTA and CDR2 is FQGNSA in the germline V gene. The CDR3 DNA reads as TGTGCCAGCAGCTTAAGGTTCGGGACAGTATACACCGGGGAGCTGTTTTTT. Translation gives CASSLRFGTVYTGELFF.

CDR3 sequence reads: CASSQVETGYTGELFF. CDR3 DNA: TGTGCCAGCAGCCAAGTCGAGACAGGATACACCGGGGAGCTGTTTTTT. The chain links TRBV11-3 to TRBJ2-2; tentatively, D is TRBD1 (6 bases). This CDR3 spans 16 amino acids. Germline-derived CDR1 and CDR2 are SGHNT and YENEEA. V was clipped by 5 bases and J by 3 bases, with 16 bases between them.

This chain uses TRBV2 with TRBJ1-4; D remains ambiguous. Looked up from germline, CDR1 is SNHLY and CDR2 is FYNNEI. There are 15 residues in the CDR3. V was trimmed by 4 bases and J by 0 bases, leaving 9 bases between them. Written as DNA, the CDR3 is TGTGCCAGCAGTGCAGACGGCTCAACTAATGAAAAACTGTTTTTT. Translating it yields CASSADGSTNEKLFF.

V is TRBV2 and J is TRBJ2-3; a possible D gene is TRBD2 (7 bases). This CDR3 spans 12 amino acids. The germline V and J ends were trimmed by 6 bases and 8 bases, with 12 bases remaining between them. Germline CDR1 and CDR2: SNHLY and FYNNEI. The DNA for the CDR3 is TGTGCCAGCAGCGGGGGGCAGGGTACGCAGTATTTT. Translation: CASSGGQGTQYF.

The genes are TRBV20-1 and TRBJ1-5, with TRBD1 matching 10 bases. Unmatched junction bases numbered 2, after V lost 3 bases and J lost 0 bases. This CDR3 spans 15 amino acids. CDR1 DFQATT and CDR2 SNEGSKA come from the germline V gene (reference sequence). The CDR3 sequence is CSASRDRGSNQPQHF. The CDR3 DNA sequence: TGCAGTGCTAGCCGGGACAGGGGTAGCAATCAGCCCCAGCATTTT.

This clonotype was counted between two and nine times. This chain connects TRBV5-4 to TRBJ1-2; D is perhaps TRBD1 (6 bases). Looked up from germline, CDR1 is SGHNT and CDR2 is YYREEE (reference sequence). This CDR3 has 15 amino acids. V shed 4 bases and J shed 5 bases, with 18 bases lying between them. The CDR3 sequence: CASSHATGARYGYTF. Written as DNA, the CDR3 is TGTGCCAGCAGCCATGCCACGGGGGCGAGGTATGGCTACACCTTC.

The chain links TRBV9 to TRBJ2-7; either TRBD1 or TRBD2 may supply D (5 bases each). Per germline, CDR1 SGDLS and CDR2 YYNGEE. This CDR3 contains 14 residues. Trimming cost V 4 bases and J 4 bases, with 15 bases left between them. The CDR3: CASSPQGVGYEQYF. CDR3 nucleotide sequence: TGTGCCAGCAGCCCGCAGGGAGTAGGTTACGAGCAGTACTTC.

This sequence joins TRBV5-5 and TRBJ2-1, with D uncertain. Germline V gene data show CDR1 as SGHKS and CDR2 as YYEKEE (reference sequence). The CDR3 length is 11 residues. V was cut by 6 bases and J by 3 bases, with 4 bases left in between. The CDR3 protein is CASTFYNEQFF. CDR3 DNA sequence: TGTGCCAGCACCTTCTACAATGAGCAGTTCTTC. Variable domain in full (rest from reference TRBV5-5 and TRBJ2-1): DAGVTQSPTHLIKTRGQQVTLRCSPISGHKSVSWYQQVLGQGPQFIFQYYEKEERGRGNFPDRFSARQFPNYSSELNVNALLLGDSALYLCASTFYNEQFFGPGTRLTVL.

The chain employs TRBV9 and TRBJ2-3; D gene ambiguous. Per germline, CDR1 SGDLS and CDR2 YYNGEE. CDR3 length equals 13 residues. V lost 2 bases to trimming and J lost 6 bases, with 10 bases between them. The CDR3 loop reads CASSVVSYDTQYF. CDR3 coding DNA: TGTGCCAGCAGCGTCGTTAGCTACGATACGCAGTATTTT.

CDR3 DNA sequence: TGTGCCAGTACCCTAGGACTAGCCTCCGAGCAGTTCTTC. It specifies CASTLGLASEQFF. The genes are TRBV6-5 and TRBJ2-1; 8 bases agree with TRBD2. Germline lookup yields CDR1 MNHEY and CDR2 SVGAGI. This CDR3 contains 13 residues. The V and J ends lost 9 bases and 10 bases, in that order; junction bases with no gene match: 11.

This clonotype occurred many times. J is TRBJ2-7 and V is TRBV28; 9 bases align to TRBD1. Germline V gives CDR1 MDHEN, CDR2 SYDVKM. The CDR3 is 15 residues long. Trimming cost V 2 bases and J 6 bases; bases outside gene matches: 8. The chain's CDR3 is CASSLIGQGKGEQYF. CDR3 bases: TGTGCCAGCAGTTTAATAGGACAGGGGAAAGGCGAGCAGTACTTC.

This clonotype was detected only a few times. At one end the junction does not follow the germline gene, possibly because of a read error. The chain has TRBV7-2 and TRBJ2-7; a possible D gene is TRBD1 (5 bases). Germline V gene lookup returns CDR1 SGHTA and CDR2 FQGNSA. This CDR3 region has 13 residues. DNA of the CDR3: TGTGCCAGCAGCTCTGGGGCCAGCCAACCGTACTATTTC. This translates into CASSSGASQPYYF. Supplemented by reference TRBV7-2 and TRBJ2-7, the full variable domain reads GAGVSQSPSNKVTEKGKDVELRCDPISGHTALYWYRQSLGQGLEFLIYFQGNSAPDKSGLPSDRFSAERTGGSVSTLTIQRTQQEDSAVYLCASSSGASQPYYFGPGTRLTVT.

This clonotype has a handful of counts. The genes are TRBV5-4 and TRBJ2-7; 8 nucleotides agree with TRBD1. With V trimmed by 0 bases and J by 3 bases, 2 bases remained unmatched. The CDR3 has 14 amino acids. Germline CDR1 and CDR2: SGHNT and YYREEE (reference sequence). CDR3 DNA: TGTGCCAGCAGCTTGGACAGGGGGTTCTACGAGCAGTACTTC. Protein product: CASSLDRGFYEQYF.

There are many counts of this clonotype. The gene calls are TRBV7-2 and TRBJ1-2; D remains unclear. The CDR3 consists of 13 residues. Germline V lookup: CDR1 SGHTA, CDR2 FQGNSA. V dropped 5 bases and J dropped 1 base, with 8 bases sitting between them. CDR3 DNA sequence: TGTGCCAGCAGCACGGGCCTTAACTATGGCTACACCTTC. Translated: CASSTGLNYGYTF.

This clonotype was seen more than once but under ten times. V usage is TRBV6-6 and J usage is TRBJ2-5; 9 bases match TRBD1. J was trimmed by 9 bases and V by 2 bases; bases with no gene match: 10. Germline V CDR1 and CDR2: MNHNY, SVGAGI (reference sequence). The CDR3 runs to 15 residues. In DNA, the CDR3 is TGTGCCAGCAGTTACCCGAACGGACAGGGGATCTCCCAGTACTTC. Translated: CASSYPNGQGISQYF.

This clonotype was detected ten times or more. This chain links TRBV7-2 with TRBJ1-2, with TRBD1 matching 11 bases. Unmatched junction bases numbered 9, after V lost 5 bases and J lost 4 bases. Looked up from germline, CDR1 is SGHTA and CDR2 is FQGNSA. This CDR3 comprises 16 residues. The CDR3 sequence: CASSPGQGALGYGYTF. The CDR3 DNA is TGTGCCAGCAGCCCCGGACAGGGGGCATTAGGCTATGGCTACACCTTC.

The rearrangement links TRBV5-6 to TRBJ1-1, with 7 nucleotides matching TRBD1. The J segment lost 4 bases and the V segment lost 6 bases, leaving 15 bases of the junction unmatched. From germline, CDR1 is SGHDT and CDR2 YYEEEE. The CDR3 runs to 16 residues. As DNA, the CDR3 is TGTGCCAGCAACCCCGCCGCTAGGGGGCTTAGCACTGAAGCTTTCTTT. Residues: CASNPAARGLSTEAFF.

This clonotype was recorded many times. The chain carries TRBV19 and TRBJ2-7; the D call may be TRBD1 or TRBD2 (5 bases each). This CDR3 comprises 13 residues. Germline assignment: CDR1 LNHDA and CDR2 SQIVND (reference sequence). Trimming pared 6 bases from V and 0 bases from J, leaving 9 bases between. DNA of the CDR3: TGTGCCAGTAGACCAGGGAGCTCCTACGAGCAGTACTTC. Translating it yields CASRPGSSYEQYF.

The chain links TRBV4-1 to TRBJ2-2, with 8 nucleotides matching TRBD1. Germline V gene sequence: CDR1 MGHRA, CDR2 YSYEKL. CDR3 length equals 15 residues. The V and J ends lost 5 bases and 5 bases, in that order; junction bases with no gene match: 7. The CDR3 region is CASSWTDRVTGELFF. As DNA, the CDR3 is TGCGCCAGCAGCTGGACGGACAGGGTAACCGGGGAGCTGTTTTTT.